The 4 T cell receptor beta chains in this list originate from one sample, sequenced in a study of untreated major depressive disorder. TCRdb keeps only in-frame clones here, not all; method: immunoSEQ multiplex PCR. Found here are more than 25,000 clones, around 90% of them singletons; the top ten hold around 0.78%. What these receptors recognize is not known. Study-level points and caveats: Depressed patients' CD4+ T cells carried increased TRBV05-01 (Vbeta 5.1) usage versus control CD4+ T cells.

The sequenced material came from CD4+ T cells from PBMCs. These receptor sequences come from a woman in her thirties with major depressive disorder.

The table lists this clone with a count of one. A junction end diverges from the germline sequence, so it may reflect a read error. The gene calls are TRBV15 and TRBJ2-5; 8 positions match TRBD1. This CDR3 comprises 13 residues. Germline CDR1 LNHNV, CDR2 YYDKDF (reference sequence). CDR3 sequence: CATSRGQGETQYF. Here the CDR3 DNA reads TGTGCCACTAGCAGGGGGCAAGGGGAGACCCAGTACTTC.

As for this clone: At one boundary the junction diverges from the germline segment, which might be a read error. This chain links TRBV6-1 with TRBJ2-5; no definite D call. Germline CDR1 reads MNHNS; CDR2 reads SASEGT. The CDR3 runs 10 residues. The CDR3 nucleotides read TGTGCCAGCAGGGAAGAGACCCAGTACTTC. This encodes CASREETQYF.

The rearrangement uses TRBV5-1 and TRBJ2-7; perhaps D is TRBD1 or TRBD2 (5 bases each). This CDR3 is built from 14 residues. Germline CDR1 and CDR2: SGHRS and YFSETQ. V gave up 5 bases and J gave up 4 bases, with 16 bases separating them. For the CDR3, the DNA is TGCGCCAGCAGACTCCAGGGTAGCGCATACGAGCAGTACTTC. Its translation is CASRLQGSAYEQYF.

The CDR3 region is CATQGQVDSPLHF. CDR3 DNA: TGTGCCACTCAGGGACAGGTGGATTCACCCCTCCACTTT. J is TRBJ1-6 and V is TRBV10-3, with 8 bases matching TRBD1. This CDR3 spans 13 amino acids. V was pared by 10 bases and J by 8 bases, with 7 bases of the junction left unmatched. CDR1 ENHRY and CDR2 SYGVKD come from the germline V gene.